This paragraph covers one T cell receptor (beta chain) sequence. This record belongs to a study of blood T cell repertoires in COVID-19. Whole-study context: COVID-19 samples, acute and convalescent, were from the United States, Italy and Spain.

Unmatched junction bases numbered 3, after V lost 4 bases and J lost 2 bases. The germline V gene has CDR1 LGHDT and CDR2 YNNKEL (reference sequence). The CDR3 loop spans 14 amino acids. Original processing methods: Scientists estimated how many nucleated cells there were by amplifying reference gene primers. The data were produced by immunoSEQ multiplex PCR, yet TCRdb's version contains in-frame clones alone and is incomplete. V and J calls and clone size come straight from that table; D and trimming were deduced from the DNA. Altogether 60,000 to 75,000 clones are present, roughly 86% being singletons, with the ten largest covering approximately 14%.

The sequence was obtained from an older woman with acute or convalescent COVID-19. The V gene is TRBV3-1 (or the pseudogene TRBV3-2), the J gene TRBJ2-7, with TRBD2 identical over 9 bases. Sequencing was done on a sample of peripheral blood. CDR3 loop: CASSPTSGTYEQYF. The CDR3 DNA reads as TGTGCCAGCAGCCCGACTAGCGGCACCTACGAGCAGTACTTC.